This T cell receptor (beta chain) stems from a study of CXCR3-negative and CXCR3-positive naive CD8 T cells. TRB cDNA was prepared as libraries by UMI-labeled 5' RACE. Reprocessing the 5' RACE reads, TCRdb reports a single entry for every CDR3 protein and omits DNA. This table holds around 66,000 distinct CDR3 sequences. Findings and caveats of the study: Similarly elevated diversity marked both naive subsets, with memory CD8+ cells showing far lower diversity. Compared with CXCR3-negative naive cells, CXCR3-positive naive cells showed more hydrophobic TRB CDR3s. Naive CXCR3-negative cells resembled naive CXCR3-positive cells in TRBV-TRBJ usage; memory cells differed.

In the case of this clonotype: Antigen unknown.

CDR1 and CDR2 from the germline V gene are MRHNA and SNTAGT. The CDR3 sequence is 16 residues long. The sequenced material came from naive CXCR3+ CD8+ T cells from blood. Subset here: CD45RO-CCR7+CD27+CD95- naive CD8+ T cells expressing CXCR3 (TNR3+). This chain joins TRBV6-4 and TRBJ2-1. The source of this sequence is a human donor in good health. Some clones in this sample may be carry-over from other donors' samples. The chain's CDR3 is CASSDRDMSSYNEQFF.